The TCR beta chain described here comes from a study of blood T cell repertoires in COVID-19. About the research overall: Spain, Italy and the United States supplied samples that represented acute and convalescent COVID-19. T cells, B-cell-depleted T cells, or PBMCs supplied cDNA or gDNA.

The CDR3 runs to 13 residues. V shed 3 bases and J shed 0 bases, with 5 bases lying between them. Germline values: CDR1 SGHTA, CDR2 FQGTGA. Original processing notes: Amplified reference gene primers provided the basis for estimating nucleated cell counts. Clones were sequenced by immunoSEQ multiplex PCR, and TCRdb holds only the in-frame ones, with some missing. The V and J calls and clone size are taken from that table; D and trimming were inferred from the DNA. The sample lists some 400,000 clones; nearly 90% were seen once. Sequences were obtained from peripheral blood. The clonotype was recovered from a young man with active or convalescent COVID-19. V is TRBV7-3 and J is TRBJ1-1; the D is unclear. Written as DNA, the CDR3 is TGTGCCAGCAGCTTTACAGTGAACACTGAAGCTTTCTTT. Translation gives CASSFTVNTEAFF.